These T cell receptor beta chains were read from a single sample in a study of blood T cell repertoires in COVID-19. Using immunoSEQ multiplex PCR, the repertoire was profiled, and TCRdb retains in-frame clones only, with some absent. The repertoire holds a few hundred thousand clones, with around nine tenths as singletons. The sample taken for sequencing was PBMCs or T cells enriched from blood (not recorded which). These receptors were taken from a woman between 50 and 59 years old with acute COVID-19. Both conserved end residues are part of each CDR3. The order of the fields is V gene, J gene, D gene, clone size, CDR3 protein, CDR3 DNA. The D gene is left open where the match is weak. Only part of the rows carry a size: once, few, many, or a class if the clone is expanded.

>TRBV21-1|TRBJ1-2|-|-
CASSKHLPGQGFNGYTF
TGTGCCAGCAGCAAGCATTTACCGGGACAGGGCTTTAATGGCTACACCTTC
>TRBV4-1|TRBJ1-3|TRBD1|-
CASSQEGYGTGRGNTIYF
TGCGCCAGCAGCCAAGAAGGATACGGGACAGGGAGGGGAAACACCATATATTTT
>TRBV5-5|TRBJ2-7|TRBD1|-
CASSVGQSYEQYF
TGTGCCAGCAGCGTGGGACAGAGCTACGAGCAGTACTTC
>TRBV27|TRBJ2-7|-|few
CASSFRGLGSYEQYF
TGTGCCAGCAGTTTTAGGGGTTTAGGTTCCTACGAGCAGTACTTC
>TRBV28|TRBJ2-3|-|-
CASARGDTQYF
TGTGCCAGCGCCCGAGGGGATACGCAGTATTTT
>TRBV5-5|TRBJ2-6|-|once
CASSLGPTVLANVLTF
TGTGCCAGCAGCTTGGGTCCGACAGTTTTGGCCAACGTCCTGACTTTC
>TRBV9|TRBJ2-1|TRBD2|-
CASSVGGSGTYNEQFF
TGTGCCAGCAGCGTAGGGGGGAGCGGGACCTACAATGAGCAGTTCTTC
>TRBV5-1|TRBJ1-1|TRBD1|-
CASSDTGVRGTEAFF
TGCGCCAGCAGCGATACAGGGGTCCGAGGCACTGAAGCTTTCTTT
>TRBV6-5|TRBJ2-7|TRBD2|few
CASSSGSTSYEQYF
TGTGCCAGCAGTAGCGGGAGTACCTCCTACGAGCAGTACTTC
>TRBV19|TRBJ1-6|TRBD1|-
CASSITDRGNSPLHF
TGTGCCAGTAGTATTACGGACAGGGGTAATTCACCCCTCCACTTT
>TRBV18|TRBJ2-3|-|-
CASSRAETDTQYF
TGTGCCAGCTCACGAGCGGAGACAGATACGCAGTATTTT
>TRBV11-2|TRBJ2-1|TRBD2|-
CASSLGNSGPGGNEQFF
TGTGCCAGCAGCTTAGGTAATAGCGGGCCCGGAGGCAATGAGCAGTTCTTC
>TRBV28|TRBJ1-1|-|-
CASSLPKNTEAFF
TGTGCCAGCAGTTTACCCAAGAACACTGAAGCTTTCTTT
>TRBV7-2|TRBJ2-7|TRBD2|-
CASSPTLSSGWTGEQYF
TGTGCCAGCAGCCCAACCCTATCTAGCGGGTGGACGGGGGAGCAGTACTTC
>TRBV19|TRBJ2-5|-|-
CASSIAAETQYF
TGTGCCAGTAGTATTGCTGCGGAGACCCAGTACTTC
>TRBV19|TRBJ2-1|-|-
CASSLFVGGFNEQFF
TGTGCCAGTAGCCTCTTTGTGGGAGGATTCAATGAGCAGTTCTTC
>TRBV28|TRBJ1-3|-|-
CASSSVWNTIYF
TGTGCCAGCAGCTCGGTATGGAACACCATATATTTT
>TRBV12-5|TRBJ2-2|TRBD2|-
CASARSGTSVRELFF
TGTGCTAGTGCCCGCTCCGGGACTAGCGTTAGGGAGCTGTTTTTT
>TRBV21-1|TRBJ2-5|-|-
CASSIGGPQETQYF
TGTGCCAGCAGCATCGGGGGACCTCAAGAGACCCAGTACTTC
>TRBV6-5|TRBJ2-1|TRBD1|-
CASSHDRGPLNEQFF
TGTGCCAGCAGTCACGACAGGGGGCCCCTAAATGAGCAGTTCTTC